This TCR beta chain was sequenced in a study of early T cells in non-severe SARS-CoV-2 infection. The CDR3 consists of 15 residues. V lost 6 bases, J lost 0 bases, and 4 bases stayed unmatched. The V gene's germline CDR1 is ENHRY and CDR2 SYGVKD. This clonotype has more than one count but fewer than ten. A single record per CDR3 protein comes from TCRdb applying MiXCR to the 5' RACE reads. Here the sample spans 50,000 to 65,000 distinct CDR3 sequences, around 12% being singletons. The chain has TRBV10-3 and TRBJ2-3; 9 bases are a match to TRBD1. Sequencing was carried out using whole blood. The clonotype comes from an adult who was a healthcare worker with PCR-confirmed SARS-CoV-2 infection or an uninfected control (not recorded which). DNA for the CDR3: TGTGCCATCAGGCTGGACAGGGGAAGCACAGATACGCAGTATTTT. It specifies CAIRLDRGSTDTQYF.